The T cell receptor (beta chain) described here comes from a study of shared clonotypes between healthy human individuals. A deep-level run was used for the assay. TCRdb's table, derived via immunoSEQ multiplex PCR, lists solely in-frame clones and lacks some. The sample consists of 550,000 to 800,000 clones, about 74% of them appearing once. J was trimmed by 5 bases and V by 1 base; bases with no gene match: 18. The V gene's germline CDR1 is LNHDA and CDR2 SQIVND (reference sequence). The CDR3 length is 20 residues. This chain uses TRBV19 with TRBJ2-3; TRBD2 matches 10 bases. Sequences were obtained from memory CD4+ T cells sorted from blood. Stated subset: CD45RA-negative fraction. The receptor was isolated from a woman younger than 45 in good health. CDR3 region: CASSIGPLRAGGILGDTQYF. In DNA, the CDR3 is TGTGCCAGTAGTATAGGCCCTCTGAGAGCGGGAGGGATCCTTGGAGATACGCAGTATTTT.